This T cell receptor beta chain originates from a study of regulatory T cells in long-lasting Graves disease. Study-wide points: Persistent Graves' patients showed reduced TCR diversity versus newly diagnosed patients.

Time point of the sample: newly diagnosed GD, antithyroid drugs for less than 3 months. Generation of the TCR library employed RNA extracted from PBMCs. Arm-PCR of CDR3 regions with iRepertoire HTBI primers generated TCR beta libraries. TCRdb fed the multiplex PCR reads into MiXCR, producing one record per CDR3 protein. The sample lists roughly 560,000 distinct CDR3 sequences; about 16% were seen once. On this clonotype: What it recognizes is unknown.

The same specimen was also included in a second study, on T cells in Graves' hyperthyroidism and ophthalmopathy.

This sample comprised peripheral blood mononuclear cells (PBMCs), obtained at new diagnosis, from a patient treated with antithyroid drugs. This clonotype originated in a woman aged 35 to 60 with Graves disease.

For the CDR3, the DNA is TGTGCCAGCAGTTCCGGGTGGGGCTACACCTTC. The encoded protein is CASSSGWGYTF. The gene calls are TRBV27 and TRBJ1-2, with D unresolved. Germline CDR1 MNHEY, CDR2 SMNVEV (reference sequence). V was pared by 4 bases and J by 8 bases, with 8 bases between. This CDR3 spans 11 amino acids.